This TCR beta chain was identified in a study of blood T cell repertoires in COVID-19. Background on the study: Researchers got acute and convalescent COVID-19 samples from the United States, Italy and Spain.

TCRdb's copy holds only in-frame clones and misses some; the assay was immunoSEQ multiplex PCR. The table has 250,000 to 400,000 clones, about 90% seen once. CDR1 MNHEY and CDR2 SVGEGT come from the germline V gene. The junction had 11 bases not matched to a gene; V was cut back by 3 bases and J by 7 bases. CDR3 length equals 16 residues. The receptor was isolated from a woman aged 30 to 39 with COVID-19, enrolled during active disease. The V gene is TRBV6-2 or TRBV6-3, the J gene TRBJ2-7, with TRBD1 matching 11 bases. Sequencing was done on a sample of peripheral blood. Written as DNA, the CDR3 is TGTGCCAGCAGTTATTCCACGGGACAGGGGGTTCGTGAGCAGTACTTC. It is translated as CASSYSTGQGVREQYF.